These 17 T cell receptor beta chains originate from one sample sequenced in a study of T-cell reconstitution after alpha-beta-depleted transplantation in children. Unique molecular identifiers were incorporated when the TCRbeta library was constructed. Each CDR3 protein is one row after TCRdb ran MiXCR on the PCR reads. This sample has about 580,000 distinct CDR3 sequences, with 23% found just once. This specimen consisted of PBMCs, mostly from graft donor cells, obtained 360 days after TCRalphabeta/CD19-depleted stem cell transplant. The receptors come from a boy younger than two who had a stem cell transplant for acute myeloid leukemia, so the T cells may come from the graft donor.

This clonotype was seen repeatedly, ten times or more. V is TRBV7-8 and J is TRBJ1-6; the D is unclear. CDR1 is SGHVS, CDR2 FQNEAQ, per germline. The CDR3 extends over 15 amino acids. V lost 2 bases and J 10 bases, leaving 15 bases between the germline ends. The DNA of the CDR3 is TGTGCCAGCAGCTTAAGCCGGGGTGGTCACTCACCCCTCCACTTT. Its protein product is CASSLSRGGHSPLHF. Full variable domain (rest looked up from reference TRBV7-8 and TRBJ1-6): GAGVSQSPRYKVAKRGQDVALRCDPISGHVSLFWYQQALGQGPEFLTYFQNEAQLDKSGLPSDRFFAERPEGSVSTLKIQRTQQEDSAVYLCASSLSRGGHSPLHFGNGTRLTVT.

This clonotype has a count of ten or more. The CDR3 here is CASSTLGRQRANTGELFF. The CDR3, as DNA: TGTGCCAGCAGCACCCTAGGACGGCAACGCGCGAACACCGGGGAGCTGTTTTTT. V usage is TRBV9 and J usage is TRBJ2-2; D is undetermined. V lost 4 bases and J lost 0, with 19 bases in between. Per germline, CDR1 SGDLS and CDR2 YYNGEE. This CDR3 has 18 residues.

This clonotype was seen at least ten times. The CDR3 DNA sequence: TGCAGTGCTAGAGTATTGAGGGCAGCGAGTAGCACAGATACGCAGTATTTT. It is translated as CSARVLRAASSTDTQYF. The rearrangement uses TRBV20-1 and TRBJ2-3; tentative D call: TRBD2 (5 bases). V was cut by 1 base and J by 0 bases, with 17 bases left in between. The length of the CDR3 is 17 residues. The germline gives CDR1 DFQATT, CDR2 SNEGSKA (reference sequence).

This clonotype was seen more than once but under ten times. This chain connects TRBV10-3 to TRBJ2-3, with D perhaps matching TRBD2 (6 bases). The CDR3 is 12 residues long. Germline values: CDR1 ENHRY, CDR2 SYGVKD. The V gene lost 6 bases and the J gene lost 13 bases, with 17 bases spanning the gap. The chain's CDR3 is CAISTGSPGEYF. DNA of the CDR3: TGTGCCATCAGCACCGGGAGCCCTGGGGAGTATTTT.

At least ten counts were recorded for this clonotype. The gene calls are TRBV12-3 or TRBV12-4 and TRBJ2-5; 7 nucleotides agree with TRBD2. Trimming cost V 4 bases and J 7 bases; bases outside gene matches: 6. There are 13 residues in the CDR3. The CDR3 reads CASSSPWGGTQYF. CDR3 bases: TGTGCCAGCAGTTCTCCGTGGGGGGGGACCCAGTACTTC.

This clonotype has more than one count but fewer than ten. The chain carries TRBV27 and TRBJ1-3; D is ambiguous. This CDR3 is built from 14 residues. V lost 6 bases, J lost 0 bases, and 9 bases lay in between. CDR1 is MNHEY and CDR2 is SMNVEV in the germline V gene (reference sequence). The CDR3 bases are TGTGCCAGCAGGAACAGTTTCTCTGGAAACACCATATATTTT. This codes for CASRNSFSGNTIYF.

This clonotype was seen ten or more times. The rearrangement links TRBV29-1 to TRBJ2-5; D is perhaps TRBD2 (6 bases). V was cut by 8 bases and J by 1 base, with 14 bases left in between. CDR3 length: 13 amino acids. Germline assignment: CDR1 SQVTM and CDR2 ANQGSEA. CDR3 in DNA: TGCAGCACCCTAAGGGACTTCCAAGAGACCCAGTACTTC. Protein product: CSTLRDFQETQYF.

This clonotype appeared a few times. This CDR3 is CASSFPGQGAGYNEQFF. CDR3 coding DNA: TGTGCCAGCAGCTTCCCGGGACAGGGGGCAGGCTACAATGAGCAGTTCTTC. The chain combines TRBV7-6 with TRBJ2-1, with 12 bases that match TRBD1. This CDR3 comprises 17 residues. Per germline, CDR1 SGHVS and CDR2 FNYEAQ. V lost 3 bases and J lost 3; bases outside the gene matches: 6.

This clonotype was counted at least ten times. J is TRBJ1-2 and V is TRBV7-9, with TRBD1 as a possible D gene (6 bases). Germline V lookup: CDR1 SEHNR, CDR2 FQNEAQ (reference sequence). This CDR3 is 13 amino acids long. The V and J ends lost 3 bases and 6 bases respectively, with 11 bases between them. CDR3 DNA sequence: TGTGCCAGCAGCTTTACAGGGAACGATGGCTACACCTTC. Residues: CASSFTGNDGYTF. Supplemented by reference TRBV7-9 and TRBJ1-2, the full variable domain reads DTGVSQNPRHKITKRGQNVTFRCDPISEHNRLYWYRQTLGQGPEFLTYFQNEAQLEKSRLLSDRFSAERPKGSFSTLEIQRTEQGDSAMYLCASSFTGNDGYTFGSGTRLTVV.

In this sample, this clonotype turned up a few times. J is TRBJ2-7 and V is TRBV7-2, with D perhaps matching TRBD1 (6 bases). The CDR3 runs to 15 residues. Germline V CDR1 and CDR2: SGHTA, FQGNSA. The V end lost 5 bases, the J end lost 1 base, and 15 bases lay between the germline ends. The CDR3 bases are TGTGCCAGCAGCACTCCGGGACAACGATCCTACGAGCAGTACTTC. Protein: CASSTPGQRSYEQYF.

This clonotype has a handful of counts. The chain carries TRBV20-1 and TRBJ2-7, with TRBD2 matching over 10 bases. The CDR3 length is 16 residues. CDR1 and CDR2 from the germline V gene are DFQATT and SNEGSKA (reference sequence). V was clipped by 0 bases and J by 6 bases; unmatched bases: 11. The CDR3 DNA is TGCAGTGCTAGAGATAAGGAGCGGGGGGGCCCGCGCGAGCAGTACGTC. Translating gives CSARDKERGGPREQYV.

V is TRBV28 and J is TRBJ2-5; 8 nucleotides match TRBD2. J gave up 1 base and V 4 bases, and 8 bases lay outside the gene matches. Germline loops: CDR1 MDHEN, CDR2 SYDVKM. The CDR3 runs 16 residues. CDR3 DNA: TGTGCCAGCAGTTCCCCGGGTAGCGGGGCCCAAGAGACCCAGTACTTC. It is translated as CASSSPGSGAQETQYF.

This clonotype has a handful of counts. The rearrangement links TRBV19 to TRBJ1-5, with D possibly TRBD1 on 6 matching bases. Looked up from germline, CDR1 is LNHDA and CDR2 is SQIVND (reference sequence). The CDR3 sequence is 16 residues long. V lost 5 bases and J 2 bases, leaving 16 bases between the germline ends. The CDR3 sequence is CASSLLQGRGNQPQHF. The CDR3, as DNA: TGTGCCAGTAGTTTACTACAGGGTAGGGGCAATCAGCCCCAGCATTTT.

The chain has TRBV15 and TRBJ2-7; D ambiguous. The CDR3 extends over 13 amino acids. Trimming took 3 bases from V and 5 from J, leaving 11 bases between them. Per germline, CDR1 LNHNV and CDR2 YYDKDF (reference sequence). CDR3 in amino acids: CATSRTGMDEQYV. The CDR3 DNA follows: TGTGCCACCAGCAGGACCGGTATGGACGAGCAGTACGTC.

This clonotype was recorded a few times. CDR3 DNA: TGTGCCAGCACCTCGGGGATCCAAGAGACCCAGTACTTC. Protein sequence: CASTSGIQETQYF. The chain carries TRBV12-3 or TRBV12-4 and TRBJ2-5; D may be TRBD2 (5 bases). This CDR3 contains 13 residues. Between the trimmed V and J ends, which lost 7 bases and 1 base, there was a span of 10 bases.

The chain links TRBV20-1 to TRBJ2-3; 7 positions agree with TRBD2. Germline-derived CDR1 and CDR2 are DFQATT and SNEGSKA (reference sequence). The J segment lost 4 bases and the V segment lost 6 bases, leaving 10 bases of the junction unmatched. The CDR3 totals 14 residues. The DNA for the CDR3 is TGCAGTGCCCGAACGGCGGGGGTGTCAGATACGCAGTATTTT. It codes for CSARTAGVSDTQYF.

This sequence joins TRBV13 and TRBJ2-5; D possibly corresponds to TRBD1 (6 bases). The CDR3 consists of 12 residues. Germline lookup yields CDR1 PRHDT and CDR2 FYEKMQ (reference sequence). Between the trimmed V and J ends, which lost 10 bases and 4 bases, there was a span of 13 bases. The CDR3 here is CATGTSGETQYF. The CDR3 nucleotides read TGTGCCACTGGGACATCCGGAGAGACCCAGTACTTC. The full variable domain, in which reference TRBV13 and TRBJ2-5 provide the parts outside the CDR3, is AAGVIQSPRHLIKEKRETATLKCYPIPRHDTVYWYQQGPGQDPQFLISFYEKMQSDKGSIPDRFSAQQFSDYHSELNMSSLELGDSALYFCATGTSGETQYFGPGTRLLVL.